These T cell receptor beta chains were read from a single sample in a study of metastatic and nonmetastatic thyroid tumors. TCRdb redid the clone calls on the PCR reads using MiXCR. Found here are over 20,000 clones, more than 25% of them singletons; the top ten hold about a sixth. Sequences were obtained from blood. These receptors all come from a male donor with papillary thyroid cancer or a benign thyroid nodule (not recorded which). Some clones in this sample may be carry-over from other donors' samples. Each CDR3 is given with its conserved first and last residue. The order of the fields is CDR3 DNA, CDR3 protein, V gene, J gene, clone size, CDR3 length, D gene. D genes are given only for firm matches. Not every row has a clone size; where given, it reads once, few, many or a size class.

TGTGCCCCCCGCCAGGGCCAAGAGACCCACTACTTC	CAPRQGQETHYF	TRBV27	TRBJ2-5	-	12	-
TGTGCCAGCAGTTCTACTGGACCCGGGGAGTTAGGATCCTACGAGCAGTACTTC	CASSSTGPGELGSYEQYF	TRBV28	TRBJ2-7	medium-sized	18	-
TGCAGTGCTAGAGATAACATTGGACACTACAATGAGCAGTTCTTC	CSARDNIGHYNEQFF	TRBV20-1	TRBJ2-1	many	15	-
TGTGCCAGTAGTATAGATCTAAACTCTCGTAACATTCAGTACTTC	CASSIDLNSRNIQYF	TRBV19	TRBJ2-4	-	15	-
TGTGCCAGCAATGTCCCCGGGGTAGCCTACGAGCAGTACTTC	CASNVPGVAYEQYF	TRBV6-1	TRBJ2-7	-	14	-
TGTGCCAGCAGCCAACGGACTAGCGGGATATTTTACGAGCAGTACTTC	CASSQRTSGIFYEQYF	TRBV3-1	TRBJ2-7	many	16	TRBD2
TGTGCCATCAGTTACTCGGGCCAGTGTATGAGCTACACCTTC	CAISYSGQCMSYTF	TRBV6-5	TRBJ1-2	few	14	-
TGCGCCATCAGCCCCGTTGGACGGGAGGCCACAGATACGCAGTATTTT	CAISPVGREATDTQYF	TRBV5-1	TRBJ2-3	-	16	TRBD2
TGTGCCAGCAGTTTAATCCAGAATAATGAAAAACTGTTTTTT	CASSLIQNNEKLFF	TRBV28	TRBJ1-4	many	14	-
TGTGCCAGCAGCGAGAGGGGTTTCAACGGGGAGCTGTTTTTT	CASSERGFNGELFF	TRBV11-3	TRBJ2-2	many	14	-
TGTGCCAGCAGCTCACCGCCCCAAGCGGGAGGGCCTAAGTGGGCGCAGTTCTTC	CASSSPPQAGGPKWAQFF	TRBV9	TRBJ2-1	-	18	TRBD2